This is a list of T cell receptor beta chains from one sample in a study of CD8+ T cells in alopecia areata. Data came from immunoSEQ multiplex PCR; TCRdb stores just in-frame clones and leaves some out. The sample contains over 150,000 clones, 60% to 70% of which appear only once. The sequenced sample was CD4+ T cells sorted from blood, obtained at week 4, from a patient treated with tofacitinib. These receptors all come from a human donor with alopecia areata. The CDR3 runs from the conserved cysteine through the conserved F or W. The D gene is left open where the match is weak. Only some rows state a clone size, as once, few, many or a class for expanded clones.

j_gene	v_gene	abundance	d_gene	CDR3nt	CDR3aa
TRBJ2-7	TRBV7-9	-	-	TGTGCCAGCAGCCCAGACCGGGCGCTCTACGAGCAGTACTTC	CASSPDRALYEQYF
TRBJ2-7	TRBV27	-	-	TGTGCCAGCACCGGGAGCAGACCCTACGAGCAGTACTTC	CASTGSRPYEQYF
TRBJ2-3	TRBV10-3	few	-	TGTGCCATCAGTGAAGGGGATCGCACAGATACGCAGTATTTT	CAISEGDRTDTQYF
TRBJ1-1	TRBV9	-	-	TGTGCCAGCAGCGTTGGTCTCCGGGTTCAGGGGAACACTGAAGCTTTCTTT	CASSVGLRVQGNTEAFF
TRBJ2-1	TRBV7-6	few	-	TGTGCCAGCAGCTTAGGCCCTGGCGGCGGCTACAATGAGCAGTTCTTC	CASSLGPGGGYNEQFF
TRBJ2-5	TRBV28	few	-	TGTGCCAGCAGCTCCTTGGGGACCAACGGCCGAGAGACCCAGTACTTC	CASSSLGTNGRETQYF
TRBJ2-4	TRBV2	few	-	TGTGCCAGCAGTTCCCGGCCGTTGAACATTCAGTACTTC	CASSSRPLNIQYF
TRBJ1-5	TRBV30	-	TRBD1	TGTGCCTGGAGGGGGACAGGGGGTAGCAATCAGCCCCAGCATTTT	CAWRGTGGSNQPQHF
TRBJ1-2	TRBV4-2	-	-	TGTGCCAGCAGCCAGAGGAGCGGGGACAACTATGGCTACACCTTC	CASSQRSGDNYGYTF
TRBJ1-1	TRBV5-4	-	-	TGTGCCAGCAGCTTTCGTGACACTGAAGCTTTCTTT	CASSFRDTEAFF
TRBJ2-7	TRBV29-1	-	TRBD1	TGCAGCGTTAAGTCCGGGACAGGGGACTACGAGCAGTACTTC	CSVKSGTGDYEQYF
TRBJ2-6	TRBV6-4	-	TRBD1	TGTGCCAGCAGTGACTCGGCTTCTAGGACAGGGTATAGGGCCAACGTCCTGACTTTC	CASSDSASRTGYRANVLTF
TRBJ2-7	TRBV6-5	-	TRBD2	TGTGCCAGCAGGTCCAGGTGGGGGGGCGAGCAGTACTTC	CASRSRWGGEQYF
TRBJ2-2	TRBV15	-	-	TGTGCCACCAGCAGAGAATCGGACCCCGAGGAGCTGTTTTTT	CATSRESDPEELFF
TRBJ2-6	TRBV29-1	-	TRBD1	TGCAGCGTCCCCCGGCAGGGGGCTAGGTCTGGGGCCAACGTCCTGACTTTC	CSVPRQGARSGANVLTF
TRBJ2-7	TRBV6-5	-	TRBD1	TGTGCCAGCAGTTACTCGACAGGGGACTACGAGCAGTACTTC	CASSYSTGDYEQYF
TRBJ1-1	TRBV20-1	-	-	TGCAGTGCCCCCCGGGGGAACGAAGCTTTCTTT	CSAPRGNEAFF
TRBJ1-1	TRBV5-1	-	-	TGCGCCAGCAGCTTCATCACGAACACTGAAGCTTTCTTT	CASSFITNTEAFF
TRBJ2-1	TRBV7-9	-	-	TGTGCCAGCAGCCGAATAACTAGGAATGAGCAGTTCTTC	CASSRITRNEQFF
TRBJ1-5	TRBV15	-	TRBD1	TGTGCCACCAGCAGAGAAGGACAGGGCAATCAGCCCCAGCATTTT	CATSREGQGNQPQHF
TRBJ1-2	TRBV30	-	-	TGTGCCTGGAGTGTAAATCCTTGGGATGGCTACACCTTC	CAWSVNPWDGYTF
TRBJ1-3	TRBV10-3	-	-	TGTGCCACCGCTAGCGGAGACTCTGGAAACACCATATATTTT	CATASGDSGNTIYF
TRBJ2-1	TRBV29-1	-	TRBD1	TGCAGCGTTGATAGGGGACAGGGGGCAGGCTACAATGAGCAGTTCTTC	CSVDRGQGAGYNEQFF
TRBJ2-7	TRBV4-1	-	-	TGCGCCAGCAGCCAGGCCGAGAGGGGCTTCGAGCAGTACTTC	CASSQAERGFEQYF
TRBJ2-3	TRBV9	-	-	TGTGCCAGCAGCGTAGACCCCTCCGTCGTGTCGGGAGATACGCAGTATTTT	CASSVDPSVVSGDTQYF
TRBJ2-7	TRBV21-1	few	-	TGTGCCAGCAGACTATCTATAGCTACACGTGTAGACGAGCAGTACTTC	CASRLSIATRVDEQYF
TRBJ1-5	TRBV7-9	-	TRBD1	TGTGCCAGCAGCCGGGGACAGCAGGGCAATCAGCCCCAGCATTTT	CASSRGQQGNQPQHF
TRBJ1-2	TRBV28	-	-	TGTGCCAGCAGTACACCAAACTATGGCTACACCTTC	CASSTPNYGYTF
TRBJ2-5	TRBV30	-	-	TGTGCCTGGAGTGTCGGTGAGACCCAGTACTTC	CAWSVGETQYF
TRBJ1-2	TRBV30	-	-	TGTGCCTGGAGTGCCCTCAGGGACCTCCCTAGCTATGGCTACACCTTC	CAWSALRDLPSYGYTF